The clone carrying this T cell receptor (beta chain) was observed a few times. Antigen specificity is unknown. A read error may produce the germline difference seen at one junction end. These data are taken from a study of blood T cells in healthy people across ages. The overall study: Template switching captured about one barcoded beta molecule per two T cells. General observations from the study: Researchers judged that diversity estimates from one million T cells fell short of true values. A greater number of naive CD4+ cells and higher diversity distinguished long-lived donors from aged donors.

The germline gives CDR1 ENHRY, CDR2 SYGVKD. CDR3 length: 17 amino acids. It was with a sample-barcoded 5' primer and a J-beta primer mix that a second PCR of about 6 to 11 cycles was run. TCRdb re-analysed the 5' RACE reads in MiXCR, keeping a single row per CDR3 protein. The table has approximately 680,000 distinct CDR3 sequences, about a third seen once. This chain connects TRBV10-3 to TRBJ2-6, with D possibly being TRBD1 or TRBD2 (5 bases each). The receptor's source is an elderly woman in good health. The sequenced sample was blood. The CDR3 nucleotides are TGTGCCATCAGTGTTATCGGGATGAGCTCTGGGGCCAACGTCCGGACTTTC. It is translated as CAISVIGMSSGANVRTF.